This T cell receptor beta chain was obtained from a study of control samples from healthy donors and cancer patients. Clones were sequenced by immunoSEQ multiplex PCR, and TCRdb holds only the in-frame ones, with some missing. The table lists about 35,000 clones, 90% to 95% of them singletons. This clone occurred a few times. Sequences were obtained from PBMCs. The receptor was derived from a man aged 40-49 years with colorectal cancer.

The CDR3 spells CASSQEDTENIQYF. In DNA, the CDR3 is TGCGCCAGCAGCCAAGAGGACACAGAAAACATTCAGTACTTC. V and J are TRBV4-1 and TRBJ2-4; TRBD1 is a possible D gene (5 bases). Trimming left V 0 bases short and J 5 bases short, with 8 bases between. This CDR3 region has 14 residues. CDR1 MGHRA and CDR2 YSYEKL come from the germline V gene.